These 18 T cell receptor beta chains came from one sample sequenced in a study of blood T cell repertoires in COVID-19 (dated by TCRdb to the early 2020s). Library construction relied on the immunoSEQ multiplex PCR assay. Not all clones reach the TCRdb copy of this immuneACCESS table, which keeps in-frame sequences only. Checked studies attribute under half of the gap to unresolved V genes and leave the rest unexplained. For this sample there are about 440,000 clones; less than 95% appear just once. The ten top clones hold roughly 0.66% of the sample. Sequenced: PBMCs or T cells enriched from blood (not recorded which). The receptors stem from a man aged 18 to 30 who had recovered from COVID-19.

This chain joins TRBV5-4 and TRBJ1-1, with a weak D call TRBD1 (5 bases). In germline, CDR1 is SGHNT, CDR2 YYREEE (reference sequence). The CDR3 sequence is 15 residues long. Trimming pared 0 bases from V and 1 base from J, leaving 10 bases between. CDR3: CASSLAPGQNTEAFF. CDR3 sequence (DNA): TGTGCCAGCAGCTTGGCACCCGGACAGAACACTGAAGCTTTCTTT.

The chain employs TRBV4-1 and TRBJ2-2, with D maybe TRBD2 (7 bases). The germline V and J ends were trimmed by 0 bases and 6 bases, with 11 bases remaining between them. The CDR3 covers 15 residues. CDR1 is MGHRA, CDR2 YSYEKL, per germline. CDR3 DNA: TGCGCCAGCAGCCAAGATCCGGGGGGCCCCGGGGAGCTGTTTTTT. Encoded protein: CASSQDPGGPGELFF.

The genes are TRBV9 and TRBJ1-3; 12 bases match TRBD1. The germline CDR1 and CDR2 sequences are SGDLS and YYNGEE. V was clipped by 7 bases and J by 1 base; unmatched bases: 6. The CDR3 is made up of 16 amino acids. CDR3 nucleotide sequence: TGTGCCAGCTCTAGGGACAGGGGGCAGTCTGGAAACACCATATATTTT. Amino acids: CASSRDRGQSGNTIYF.

V gene TRBV18 combines with J gene TRBJ2-7; 11 bases map to TRBD1. CDR1 and CDR2 (germline): KGHSH, LQKENI. The CDR3 has 15 residues. J gave up 1 base and V 5 bases, and 4 bases lay outside the gene matches. The chain's CDR3 is CASSAGTGGSYEQYF. CDR3 in DNA: TGTGCCAGCTCAGCCGGGACAGGGGGGTCCTACGAGCAGTACTTC.

The chain joins TRBV30 to TRBJ1-2; TRBD1 is a possible D gene (5 bases). This CDR3 is 15 amino acids long. V was shortened by 3 bases and J by 0 bases, with 14 bases between the two germline ends. Germline values: CDR1 GTSNPN, CDR2 SVGIG (reference sequence). CDR3 DNA: TGTGCCTGGAGACCGGGGGGAAGTACTAACTATGGCTACACCTTC. Its protein product is CAWRPGGSTNYGYTF.

The chain couples TRBV5-1 to TRBJ2-1, with a tentative D call TRBD2 (5 bases). The V and J ends lost 2 bases and 6 bases respectively, with 12 bases between them. This CDR3 is built from 14 residues. Germline CDR1 reads SGHRS; CDR2 reads YFSETQ. CDR3 amino acids: CASSLERRSNEQFF. In nucleotides, the CDR3 is TGCGCCAGCAGCTTAGAGCGGAGATCCAATGAGCAGTTCTTC. The full variable domain, completed using reference TRBV5-1 and TRBJ2-1, is KAGVTQTPRYLIKTRGQQVTLSCSPISGHRSVSWYQQTPGQGLQFLFEYFSETQRNKGNFPGRFSGRQFSNSRSEMNVSTLELGDSALYLCASSLERRSNEQFFGPGTRLTVL.

The rearrangement uses TRBV6-5 and TRBJ2-7, with 7 bases matching TRBD2. The CDR3 is 14 residues long. With V trimmed by 8 bases and J by 1 base, 8 bases remained unmatched. Germline V gene data show CDR1 as MNHEY and CDR2 as SVGAGI. CDR3 protein: CASREASGSYEQYF. The CDR3 nucleotides read TGTGCCAGCCGGGAGGCTAGCGGTTCCTACGAGCAGTACTTC.

The count of this clone is one. The chain links TRBV27 to TRBJ1-5; the D is unclear. The germline gives CDR1 MNHEY, CDR2 SMNVEV (reference sequence). CDR3 length equals 12 residues. With 5 bases removed from V and 2 bases from J, the gap between germline ends came to 4 bases. CDR3 DNA sequence: TGTGCCAGCAGTCGAGGCAATCAGCCCCAGCATTTT. Amino acids: CASSRGNQPQHF.

The V and J genes are TRBV18 and TRBJ1-1, with D possibly matching TRBD1 (6 bases). CDR3 size: 16 residues. CDR1 is KGHSH and CDR2 is LQKENI in the germline V gene. Trimming removed 0 bases from V and 0 bases from J, with 11 bases in between. In nucleotides, the CDR3 is TGTGCCAGCTCACCACCGGACAGATTAATGAACACTGAAGCTTTCTTT. Amino acid sequence: CASSPPDRLMNTEAFF.

The chain joins TRBV19 to TRBJ1-1; D remains unclear. V gave up 3 bases and J gave up 6 bases, with 14 bases separating them. The CDR3 loop spans 14 amino acids. Germline-derived CDR1 and CDR2 are LNHDA and SQIVND (reference sequence). The CDR3 sequence is CASSIRLQWSEAFF. The DNA for the CDR3 is TGTGCCAGTAGTATTCGTCTGCAGTGGTCTGAAGCTTTCTTT.

The chain recombines TRBV27 with TRBJ2-7; TRBD2 agrees at 8 bases. Per the germline V gene, CDR1 is MNHEY and CDR2 is SMNVEV (reference sequence). Trimming at V came to 6 bases and at J to 2 bases, leaving 6 bases not matched to a gene. The CDR3 sequence is 14 residues long. Here the CDR3 reads CASRSGLVTYEQYF. The CDR3 DNA sequence: TGTGCCAGCAGATCGGGACTAGTCACCTACGAGCAGTACTTC.

This clone was recorded a few times. Here the CDR3 DNA reads TGTGCCAGCAGCTCGACAGGCCAGAACACCGGGGAGCTGTTTTTT. Its translation is CASSSTGQNTGELFF. The chain has TRBV7-9 and TRBJ2-2; TRBD1 is a possible D gene (6 bases). CDR3 length: 15 residues. Per the germline V gene, CDR1 is SEHNR and CDR2 is FQNEAQ (reference sequence). V was shortened by 4 bases and J by 1 base, with 10 bases between the two germline ends.

This sequence joins TRBV5-4 and TRBJ1-3, with D possibly TRBD1 on 6 matching bases. The ends were cut back, 4 bases at V and 0 bases at J, with 17 bases in the middle. CDR3 size: 17 residues. Germline V gene lookup returns CDR1 SGHNT and CDR2 YYREEE (reference sequence). The CDR3 loop reads CASSPSLTGASGNTIYF. The DNA of the CDR3 is TGTGCCAGCAGCCCTTCCTTGACAGGTGCCTCTGGAAACACCATATATTTT.

The gene calls are TRBV21-1 and TRBJ2-7; TRBD1 is the table's D call and was not checked against the DNA. TRBV21-1 is a pseudogene locus. This CDR3 comprises 14 residues. CDR3 in DNA: TGTGCCAGCAGCCCCAGGCCCCGAGCTCACGAGCAGTACTTC. Encoded protein: CASSPRPRAHEQYF.

The genes are TRBV16 and TRBJ1-2, with 8 bases identical to TRBD1. V lost 0 bases and J lost 3; bases outside the gene matches: 9. The CDR3 extends over 17 amino acids. CDR1 and CDR2 from the germline V gene are KGHSY and FQNENV. Here the CDR3 reads CASSQSADRARYYGYTF. The CDR3 coding sequence is TGTGCCAGCAGCCAATCAGCGGACAGGGCGAGGTACTATGGCTACACCTTC.

Written as DNA, the CDR3 is TGTGCCAGCAATTGGGGCCAGGGGGACACTGAAGCTTTCTTT. It encodes CASNWGQGDTEAFF. This chain links TRBV6-5 with TRBJ1-1; TRBD1 agrees at 7 bases. The CDR3 runs 14 residues. The ends lost 7 bases at V and 3 bases at J; junction bases unmatched: 8. Per germline, CDR1 MNHEY and CDR2 SVGAGI.

This chain connects TRBV29-1 to TRBJ2-7; 9 nucleotides line up with TRBD2. The CDR3 covers 12 residues. The junction had 8 bases not matched to a gene; V was cut back by 7 bases and J by 7 bases. Per germline, CDR1 SQVTM and CDR2 ANQGSEA. This CDR3 reads CSAIAGEGEQYF. CDR3 in DNA: TGCAGCGCAATAGCGGGAGAAGGGGAGCAGTACTTC.

The chain links TRBV4-1 to TRBJ2-7; 8 nucleotides match TRBD1. Germline CDR1 and CDR2: MGHRA and YSYEKL. The CDR3 covers 16 residues. Germline trimming cut 0 bases from V and 2 bases from J; bases unmatched to any gene: 6. Here the CDR3 reads CASSQEGQGWPYEQYF. CDR3 bases: TGCGCCAGCAGCCAAGAAGGACAGGGATGGCCCTACGAGCAGTACTTC.